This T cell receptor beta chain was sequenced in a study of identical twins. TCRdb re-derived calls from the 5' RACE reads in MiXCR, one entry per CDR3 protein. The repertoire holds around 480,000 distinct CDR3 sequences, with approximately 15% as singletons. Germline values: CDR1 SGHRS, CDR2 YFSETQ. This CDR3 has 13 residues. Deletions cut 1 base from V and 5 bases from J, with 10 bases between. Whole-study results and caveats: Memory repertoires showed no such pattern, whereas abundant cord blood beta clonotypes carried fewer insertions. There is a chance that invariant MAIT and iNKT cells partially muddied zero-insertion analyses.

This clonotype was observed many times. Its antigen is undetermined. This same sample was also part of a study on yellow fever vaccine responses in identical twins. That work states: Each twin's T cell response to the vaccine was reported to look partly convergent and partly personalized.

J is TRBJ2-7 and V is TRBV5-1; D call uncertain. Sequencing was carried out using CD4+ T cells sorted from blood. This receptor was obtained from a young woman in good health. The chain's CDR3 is CASSLTGLHEQYF. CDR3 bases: TGCGCCAGCAGCTTGACCGGGCTCCACGAGCAGTACTTC.